This T cell receptor (beta chain) was documented in a study of blood T cell repertoires in COVID-19. Study-level background: Sites in the United States, Italy and Spain provided acute and convalescent COVID-19 samples. T cells, B-cell-depleted T cells, or PBMCs provided the cDNA or gDNA that served as material.

The CDR3 runs 14 residues. Germline CDR1 reads MNHNY; CDR2 reads SVGAGI (reference sequence). V dropped 9 bases and J dropped 0 bases, with 11 bases sitting between them. Original analysis: How many nucleated cells were present was estimated from reference gene primer amplification. Generated by immunoSEQ multiplex PCR, the TCRdb table keeps only in-frame clones and is missing some. V, J and clone size reflect that table, while D and trimming were determined from the DNA. Of about 58,000 clones listed, under 90% are singletons. The chain is built from TRBV6-6 and TRBJ2-2; D gene uncertain. Input material: peripheral blood. The receptor was derived from a man aged 40-55 years with active COVID-19. The DNA for the CDR3 is TGTGCCAGTTCTGACAACTCGAACACCGGGGAGCTGTTTTTT. It yields the protein CASSDNSNTGELFF.